This T cell receptor (beta chain) originates from a study of shared clonotypes between healthy human individuals. Whole-study context: Each donor contributed plates that comprised three CD4 naive, three CD4 memory, two CD8 naive and one CD8 memory. Points from the study as a whole: Shared clonotypes: approximately 5% naive CD4, around 3.7% naive CD8, under 2.5% memory CD4, roughly 0.4% memory CD8. Only blood samples were collected, and tissue repertoires likely differ.

Regarding this clone: Its target is not known.

A split of CD4+ cells into CD45RA+ naive and CD45RA-negative memory subsets was performed. Germline loops: CDR1 MDHEN, CDR2 SYDVKM. V dropped 4 bases and J dropped 8; count of bases not matched to a gene: 22. The CDR3 sequence is 19 residues long. Only in-frame clones appear in the TCRdb table, and some are missing; sequencing was by immunoSEQ multiplex PCR. The table includes around 2.5 million clones, 93% detected once. This sequence joins TRBV28 and TRBJ2-4, with 8 nucleotides matching TRBD2. Material for sequencing was naive CD4+ T cells from PBMCs. Subset given: CD45RA+ positively selected. This TCR derives from a man aged 18-30 years in good health. Some clones in this sample may be carry-over from other donors' samples. The CDR3: CASSSLSDPPGGPGDIQYF. DNA for the CDR3: TGTGCCAGCAGTTCTCTCTCAGACCCACCGGGAGGGCCAGGGGACATTCAGTACTTC.